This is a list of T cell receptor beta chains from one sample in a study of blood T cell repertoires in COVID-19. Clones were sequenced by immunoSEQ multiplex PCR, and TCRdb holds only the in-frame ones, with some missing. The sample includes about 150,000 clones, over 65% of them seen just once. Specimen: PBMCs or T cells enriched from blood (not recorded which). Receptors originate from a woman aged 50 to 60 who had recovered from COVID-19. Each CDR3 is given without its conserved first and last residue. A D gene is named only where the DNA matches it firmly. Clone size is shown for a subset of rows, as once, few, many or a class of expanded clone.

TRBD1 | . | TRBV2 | ASSTWQGALGANVLT
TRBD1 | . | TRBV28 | ASSRPGTGVYNYGYT
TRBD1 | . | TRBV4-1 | ASSQPGQGRLHT
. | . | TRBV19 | AGWTANYGYT
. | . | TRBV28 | ASSLNSIYGYT
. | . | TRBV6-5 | ASSYNRAGYT
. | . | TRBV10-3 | AISRDSTNEKLF
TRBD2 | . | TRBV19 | ASSIPGTSGGRTDTQY
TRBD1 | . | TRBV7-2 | ASSSMGQGKVF
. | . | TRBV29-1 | SVAGRGTTEAF
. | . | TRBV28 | ASGRSSYNEQF
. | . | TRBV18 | ASSPQEGYTGELF
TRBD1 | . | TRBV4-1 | ASMPGRDRVEKLF
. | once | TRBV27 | ASSSRAGYSYNEQF
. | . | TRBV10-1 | ASSDAGNPDNEQF
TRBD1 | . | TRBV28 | ASSLVGRGRESYEQY
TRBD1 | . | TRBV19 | ASSIGDSHQPQH
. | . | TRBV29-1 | SVIRSYEQY
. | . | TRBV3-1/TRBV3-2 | ASSQDSGSGNTIY
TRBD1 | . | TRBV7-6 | ASSLASPGGLSSYNSPLH
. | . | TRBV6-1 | ASSEDPRTRGATEAF
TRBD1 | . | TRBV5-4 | ASSWNRGTGSEAF
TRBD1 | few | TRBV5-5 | ASSLQGEQPQH
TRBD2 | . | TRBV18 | ASSPGGRNEQF
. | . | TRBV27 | ASSFSTGSETQY
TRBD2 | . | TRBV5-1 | ASSPGAGVTTGELF
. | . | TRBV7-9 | ASSLKSGAGGSDTQY
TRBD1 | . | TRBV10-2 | ASSEGQGNQPQH
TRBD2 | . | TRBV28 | ASSSRLRLARTDTQY
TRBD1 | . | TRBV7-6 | ASSVTTGGNQPQH
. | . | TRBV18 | ASSPVQQGLEAF
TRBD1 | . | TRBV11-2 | ASSLRNRGLDEKLF
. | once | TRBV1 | RGEAGASYNEQF
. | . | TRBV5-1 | ASSSGDQGGELF
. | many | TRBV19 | ASSIGASPLH
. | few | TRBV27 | ASSPLGSVGETQY
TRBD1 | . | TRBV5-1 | ASSLGQPLRQGGEKLF
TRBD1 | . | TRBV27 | ASSLLGQGMNTEAF
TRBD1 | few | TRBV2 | ASTQVGQGNSPLH
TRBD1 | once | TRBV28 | ASSFLQGGNTEAF
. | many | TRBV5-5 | ASSLSGIGANEKLF
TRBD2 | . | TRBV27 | ASSPRTSGGYSSYEQY
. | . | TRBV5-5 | ASSSFRTGNTEAF
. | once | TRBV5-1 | ASSFGPGKGDTEAF
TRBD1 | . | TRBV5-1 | ASSTGDRDEKLF
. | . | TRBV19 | ASSSQIQGNQPQH
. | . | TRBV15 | ATSRQAGSNEKLF